This entry lists 12 T cell receptor beta chains sequenced from one sample in a study of CD8+ T cells in alopecia areata. As the sequencing template, cDNA was produced by extracting RNA and reverse transcribing it. Some clones are missing from TCRdb's copy, which holds only in-frame ones; the method was immunoSEQ multiplex PCR. The sample lists roughly 140,000 clones; around half were seen once. The sample was CD8+ T cells sorted from blood, taken at week 0. The origin of the receptors is a human donor with alopecia areata.

This clone was seen a few times. V gene TRBV2 combines with J gene TRBJ1-5; D gene uncertain. The CDR3 spans 14 residues. V lost 7 bases and J lost 2, with 12 bases in between. The germline CDR1 and CDR2 sequences are SNHLY and FYNNEI. The CDR3 sequence: CASTSWEGNQPQHF. The CDR3 region has the DNA TGTGCCAGCACGTCGTGGGAGGGCAATCAGCCCCAGCATTTT.

This sequence joins TRBV4-3 and TRBJ2-2; no definite D call. The germline gives CDR1 LGHNA, CDR2 YSLEER. There are 15 residues in the CDR3. The V and J ends lost 1 base and 6 bases respectively, with 12 bases between them. Written as DNA, the CDR3 is TGCGCCAGCAGCCAAGGGCTCCAAAGTTCCGGGGAGCTGTTTTTT. Its protein product is CASSQGLQSSGELFF.

The chain couples TRBV7-7 to TRBJ1-1, with D uncertain. Germline V gene data show CDR1 as SSHAT and CDR2 as FNYEAQ (reference sequence). V shed 5 bases and J shed 1 base, with 8 bases lying between them. This CDR3 comprises 13 residues. CDR3 residues: CASSPNRNTEAFF. CDR3 in DNA: TGTGCCAGCAGCCCTAATAGGAACACTGAAGCTTTCTTT.

This chain links TRBV11-2 with TRBJ2-7; D not resolved. The germline V gene has CDR1 SGHAT and CDR2 FQNNGV. The CDR3 extends over 13 amino acids. V lost 1 base and J 5 bases, leaving 9 bases between the germline ends. CDR3 region: CASSLVTVHEQYF. The CDR3 DNA sequence: TGTGCCAGCAGCTTAGTGACGGTCCACGAGCAGTACTTC.

V and J are TRBV7-2 and TRBJ2-7; 11 bases are shared with TRBD1. This CDR3 contains 14 residues. Trimming took 3 bases from V and 3 from J; bases not matched to a gene: 1. Per the germline V gene, CDR1 is SGHTA and CDR2 is FQGNSA. The CDR3: CASSFGTGGYEQYF. CDR3 in DNA: TGTGCCAGCAGCTTTGGGACAGGGGGCTACGAGCAGTACTTC.

This clone was counted a few times. The chain links TRBV30 to TRBJ2-7, with D tentatively TRBD1 or TRBD2 (5 bases each). V lost 0 bases and J lost 5, with 8 bases in between. The CDR3 sequence is 12 residues long. From germline, CDR1 is GTSNPN and CDR2 SVGIG (reference sequence). CDR3 in DNA: TGTGCCTGGAGTGTACTAGGGGACGAGCAGTACTTC. Translated, it gives CAWSVLGDEQYF.

This clone was seen a handful of times. J is TRBJ2-2 and V is TRBV15; D may be TRBD1 or TRBD2 (5 bases each). Trimming left V 5 bases short and J 0 bases short, with 10 bases between. The CDR3 spans 15 residues. Germline CDR1 reads LNHNV; CDR2 reads YYDKDF (reference sequence). The CDR3 protein is CATSPGPTNTGELFF. The CDR3 DNA reads TGTGCCACCAGCCCGGGACCGACGAACACCGGGGAGCTGTTTTTT.

The chain employs TRBV30 and TRBJ1-2; D may be TRBD1 (6 bases). The V and J ends lost 2 bases and 8 bases respectively, with 15 bases between them. The CDR3 is 13 amino acids. The germline V gene encodes CDR1 GTSNPN and CDR2 SVGIG (reference sequence). CDR3 sequence (DNA): TGTGCCTGGAGTCCCCTGGACAGAGAAGGCTACACCTTC. Protein: CAWSPLDREGYTF.

The chain carries TRBV6-6 and TRBJ2-7; no reliable D call. Germline assignment: CDR1 MNHNY and CDR2 SVGAGI (reference sequence). CDR3 length: 13 residues. The V end lost 0 bases, the J end lost 5 bases, and 8 bases lay between the germline ends. CDR3 protein: CASSYSIQDEQYF. In nucleotides, the CDR3 is TGTGCCAGCAGTTACTCTATCCAAGACGAGCAGTACTTC.

The V and J genes are TRBV5-6 and TRBJ2-7, with D unclear. The V end was cut by 3 bases, the J end by 4 bases, with 11 bases between. Per the germline V gene, CDR1 is SGHDT and CDR2 is YYEEEE. The CDR3 loop spans 13 amino acids. CDR3 region: CASSSRADYEQYF. CDR3 nucleotide sequence: TGTGCCAGCAGCTCCCGGGCTGATTACGAGCAGTACTTC.

This clone was recorded a few times. The CDR3 reads CASSPRAAGYEQYF. CDR3 bases: TGTGCCAGCAGCCCGAGAGCGGCCGGCTACGAGCAGTACTTC. This chain uses TRBV9 with TRBJ2-7, with D possibly TRBD2 on 5 matching bases. The germline V and J ends were trimmed by 4 bases and 3 bases, with 14 bases remaining between them. CDR3 length equals 14 residues. Germline V lookup: CDR1 SGDLS, CDR2 YYNGEE.

The J gene is TRBJ1-2, the V gene TRBV5-4, with D possibly TRBD1 on 5 matching bases. Germline CDR1 is SGHNT and CDR2 is YYREEE (reference sequence). The CDR3 is made up of 12 amino acids. Trimming took 4 bases from V and 6 from J, leaving 10 bases between them. The CDR3 region has the DNA TGTGCCAGCAGCGGGACCGGGGATGGCTACACCTTC. This gives the protein CASSGTGDGYTF.